The 28 T cell receptor beta chains reported below all come from one sample, sequenced in a study of response to subunit inactivated influenza vaccine. Using its own MiXCR run on the RT-PCR reads, TCRdb lists one record per CDR3 protein. The data show 450,000 to 550,000 distinct CDR3 sequences, roughly 25% seen once. This specimen consisted of CD4+ T cells sorted from PBMCs, obtained more than 4 days after vaccination. These receptors were obtained from a man aged 50 or older who received an inactivated influenza vaccine.

The chain carries TRBV20-1 and TRBJ2-6; D perhaps matches TRBD2 (5 bases). The V end was cut by 1 base, the J end by 2 bases, with 12 bases between. In germline, CDR1 is DFQATT, CDR2 SNEGSKA (reference sequence). This CDR3 comprises 16 residues. The CDR3 loop reads CSARGDRGTGANVLTF. CDR3 sequence (DNA): TGCAGTGCTAGAGGAGATAGAGGGACTGGGGCCAACGTCCTGACTTTC.

A few counts support this clonotype. The gene calls are TRBV28 and TRBJ2-1; TRBD2 matches 11 bases. After removal of 6 bases from V and 1 base from J, the junction contained 5 bases not matched to a gene. The CDR3 runs 16 residues. Germline V gene sequence: CDR1 MDHEN, CDR2 SYDVKM. The DNA of the CDR3 is TGTGCCAGCAGGGGGTCTAGCGGGAGGTCCTACAATGAGCAGTTCTTC. Its protein product is CASRGSSGRSYNEQFF.

The CDR3 is CASSSPGLAGGDTDTQYF. The CDR3 bases are TGTGCCAGCAGTTCCCCGGGACTAGCGGGAGGCGACACAGATACGCAGTATTTT. V gene TRBV7-3 combines with J gene TRBJ2-3, with 15 nucleotides matching TRBD2. This CDR3 is built from 18 residues. Trimming removed 6 bases from V and 2 bases from J; junction bases left unmatched: 9. CDR1 and CDR2 from the germline V gene are SGHTA and FQGTGA.

The J gene is TRBJ2-7, the V gene TRBV7-8; the D gene is possibly TRBD2 (6 bases). The CDR3 has 15 residues. V was pared by 4 bases and J by 2 bases, with 15 bases between. Germline lookup yields CDR1 SGHVS and CDR2 FQNEAQ. The CDR3 region is CASSYREARAYEQYF. The CDR3 nucleotides read TGTGCCAGCAGCTATAGGGAGGCCCGAGCCTACGAGCAGTACTTC.

The chain couples TRBV18 to TRBJ2-5; D is undetermined. The germline V gene has CDR1 KGHSH and CDR2 LQKENI. V lost 5 bases and J lost 2, with 12 bases in between. This CDR3 is 14 amino acids long. The CDR3: CASSSFTAQETQYF. The CDR3 nucleotides are TGTGCCAGCTCATCTTTCACAGCACAAGAGACCCAGTACTTC.

This clonotype was counted between two and nine times. The V and J genes are TRBV20-1 and TRBJ2-7; no reliable D call. Germline CDR1 and CDR2: DFQATT and SNEGSKA (reference sequence). The CDR3 loop spans 16 amino acids. The ends were cut back, 0 bases at V and 4 bases at J, with 19 bases in the middle. The CDR3 here is CSARDLAGLLGYEQYF. The CDR3 coding sequence is TGCAGTGCTAGAGATCTGGCCGGCCTCTTGGGGTACGAGCAGTACTTC.

V usage is TRBV29-1 and J usage is TRBJ1-2, with 7 positions matching TRBD1. The length of the CDR3 is 12 residues. Unmatched junction bases numbered 7, after V lost 4 bases and J lost 8 bases. Germline assignment: CDR1 SQVTM and CDR2 ANQGSEA. CDR3 sequence reads: CSVATGMGGYTF. The CDR3 DNA sequence: TGCAGCGTTGCGACAGGGATGGGAGGCTACACCTTC.

The chain recombines TRBV10-3 with TRBJ2-1; 10 nucleotides align to TRBD1. The CDR3 has 15 amino acids. Unmatched junction bases numbered 11, after V lost 5 bases and J lost 10 bases. CDR1 is ENHRY and CDR2 is SYGVKD in the germline V gene. The CDR3 loop reads CAISWTGGPAGEQFF. The CDR3 nucleotides read TGTGCCATCAGTTGGACAGGGGGTCCTGCGGGGGAGCAGTTCTTC.

This clonotype was detected a few times. The chain joins TRBV3-1 to TRBJ1-5; 9 bases are shared with TRBD1. Trimming cost V 2 bases and J 7 bases; bases outside gene matches: 6. The germline V gene has CDR1 LGHDT and CDR2 YNNKEL (reference sequence). The CDR3 has 15 residues. Here the CDR3 DNA reads TGTGCCAGCAGCCAATCGACAGGGGGAGGGCAGCCCCAGCATTTT. It codes for CASSQSTGGGQPQHF.

The chain recombines TRBV6-1 with TRBJ2-2; 7 nucleotides align to TRBD1. V shed 4 bases and J 2 bases; nucleotides not matched to a gene: 4. The CDR3 is 15 amino acids. Germline V lookup: CDR1 MNHNS, CDR2 SASEGT. The CDR3 DNA sequence: TGTGCCAGCAGTGCGACAGGGCCTAACACCGGGGAGCTGTTTTTT. This translates into CASSATGPNTGELFF.

This rearrangement joins TRBV11-2 to TRBJ2-7; TRBD1 matches 10 bases. The CDR3 contains 15 residues. V shed 2 bases and J 3 bases; nucleotides not matched to a gene: 4. Germline loops: CDR1 SGHAT, CDR2 FQNNGV. CDR3 sequence: CASSLSDRGDYEQYF. CDR3 bases: TGTGCCAGCAGCTTATCGGACAGGGGGGACTACGAGCAGTACTTC.

This clonotype was observed a handful of times. CDR3 loop: CASRPPVGPGTYEQYF. CDR3 in DNA: TGTGCCAGCAGACCCCCCGTCGGCCCTGGGACCTACGAGCAGTACTTC. This rearrangement joins TRBV28 to TRBJ2-7; D is undetermined. The CDR3 is made up of 16 amino acids. Trimming removed 6 bases at V and 2 bases at J, with 20 bases between. Germline lookup yields CDR1 MDHEN and CDR2 SYDVKM.

A few counts support this clonotype. The chain couples TRBV12-3 or TRBV12-4 to TRBJ2-3, with 11 bases that match TRBD1. Trimming took 4 bases from V and 4 from J; bases not matched to a gene: 4. This CDR3 comprises 15 residues. The CDR3 nucleotides read TGTGCCAGCAGTTCTCAGGGACAGGGGGCAGATACGCAGTATTTT. Translating gives CASSSQGQGADTQYF.

This clonotype was seen a handful of times. The J gene is TRBJ2-5, the V gene TRBV20-1, with 7 positions matching TRBD1. CDR3 length: 14 residues. With 6 bases clipped from V and 5 bases from J, the junction kept 12 bases outside the gene matches. Germline-derived CDR1 and CDR2 are DFQATT and SNEGSKA (reference sequence). The CDR3 spells CSAARGGNGETQYF. CDR3 nucleotide sequence: TGCAGTGCCGCCCGAGGGGGCAACGGGGAGACCCAGTACTTC.

This clonotype was seen ten or more times. The J gene is TRBJ2-3, the V gene TRBV7-2; TRBD2 aligns across 12 bases. J was trimmed by 3 bases and V by 6 bases; bases with no gene match: 4. The CDR3 totals 15 residues. The germline V gene has CDR1 SGHTA and CDR2 FQGNSA. CDR3 loop: CASRQGLAGTDTQYF. In DNA, the CDR3 is TGTGCCAGCAGACAAGGACTAGCGGGGACAGATACGCAGTATTTT.

The chain is built from TRBV18 and TRBJ2-5; no clear D. The CDR3 covers 15 residues. V gave up 6 bases and J gave up 1 base, with 15 bases separating them. CDR1 KGHSH and CDR2 LQKENI come from the germline V gene. The CDR3 reads CASSEMRGSQETQYF. CDR3 coding DNA: TGTGCCAGCTCCGAGATGAGAGGATCCCAAGAGACCCAGTACTTC.

The rearrangement uses TRBV20-1 and TRBJ2-7, with TRBD2 matching over 11 bases. The CDR3 covers 17 residues. Germline V gene sequence: CDR1 DFQATT, CDR2 SNEGSKA (reference sequence). V shed 3 bases and J 0 bases; nucleotides not matched to a gene: 10. In DNA, the CDR3 is TGCAGTGCTAGCAGGGCTAGCGGGAGGAAGAGCTCCTACGAGCAGTACTTC. Encoded protein: CSASRASGRKSSYEQYF.

V gene TRBV5-1 combines with J gene TRBJ2-3; 13 nucleotides align to TRBD2. From germline, CDR1 is SGHRS and CDR2 YFSETQ. The CDR3 has 17 residues. Unmatched junction bases numbered 9, after V lost 4 bases and J lost 4 bases. CDR3 in amino acids: CASSPMPLAGGADTQYF. The CDR3 DNA sequence: TGCGCCAGCAGCCCCATGCCACTAGCGGGGGGGGCAGATACGCAGTATTTT.

This clonotype was picked up a small number of times. CDR3 amino acids: CSARAGDKRDSYEQYF. The CDR3 nucleotides read TGCAGTGCTAGAGCGGGGGACAAGAGGGACTCCTACGAGCAGTACTTC. The genes are TRBV20-1 and TRBJ2-7; D could derive from TRBD1 or TRBD2 (6 bases each). This CDR3 spans 16 amino acids. Trimming removed 1 base at V and 0 bases at J, with 16 bases between. Germline V lookup: CDR1 DFQATT, CDR2 SNEGSKA (reference sequence).

This clonotype was seen a handful of times. One junction end disagrees with the germline gene, perhaps due to a read error. The chain combines TRBV3-1 with TRBJ2-1, with 8 bases aligning to TRBD2. CDR1 is LGHDT and CDR2 is YNNKEL in the germline V gene (reference sequence). CDR3 length: 14 amino acids. CDR3 DNA sequence: TGTGCCAGCAGACAAGCGGGGGTCCACAATGAGCAGTTCTTC. Encoded protein: CASRQAGVHNEQFF.

The V and J genes are TRBV12-3 or TRBV12-4 and TRBJ2-1; 8 nucleotides agree with TRBD1. J gave up 10 bases and V 4 bases, and 6 bases lay outside the gene matches. CDR3 length: 13 residues. CDR3: CASSSRGRWEQFF. CDR3 DNA sequence: TGTGCCAGCAGTTCCAGGGGGCGATGGGAGCAGTTCTTC.

This sequence joins TRBV30 and TRBJ1-3; a possible D gene is TRBD1 (6 bases). V lost 0 bases and J 4 bases, leaving 31 bases between the germline ends. The germline gives CDR1 GTSNPN, CDR2 SVGIG (reference sequence). The CDR3 runs 21 residues. The CDR3 coding sequence is TGTGCCTGGAGTGTTGATTACCTACTTCATGGGACAATCCCCCCCGGAAACACCATATATTTT. Amino acid sequence: CAWSVDYLLHGTIPPGNTIYF.

The sample holds a few counts of this clonotype. The CDR3 sequence: CASSSGPGLSPLHF. Written as DNA, the CDR3 is TGTGCCAGCAGTTCCGGACCGGGCCTATCACCCCTCCACTTT. The genes are TRBV6-2 or TRBV6-3 and TRBJ1-6; D ambiguous. Germline CDR1 reads MNHEY; CDR2 reads SVGEGT. The germline V and J ends were trimmed by 4 bases and 10 bases, with 14 bases remaining between them. The CDR3 is made up of 14 amino acids.

The J gene is TRBJ2-1, the V gene TRBV18; possibly TRBD1 for D (6 bases). Germline assignment: CDR1 KGHSH and CDR2 LQKENI. V lost 3 bases and J 9 bases, leaving 18 bases between the germline ends. This CDR3 has 15 residues. The CDR3 coding sequence is TGTGCCAGCTCACCCGAGAGGGGGTTTGAGAGTGAGCAGTTCTTC. This gives the protein CASSPERGFESEQFF.

This clonotype was counted only a few times. V and J are TRBV28 and TRBJ2-6; D is unresolved. Trimming left V 1 base short and J 1 base short, with 5 bases between. The CDR3 has 15 residues. The germline V gene has CDR1 MDHEN and CDR2 SYDVKM. The DNA of the CDR3 is TGTGCCAGCAGTTTATTAGCTTCTGGGGCCAACGTCCTGACTTTC. This sequence encodes CASSLLASGANVLTF.

V gene TRBV6-1 combines with J gene TRBJ2-7; D is unclear. The CDR3 contains 11 residues. CDR1 is MNHNS, CDR2 SASEGT, per germline. V lost 5 bases and J lost 3, with 5 bases in between. The CDR3 bases are TGTGCCAGCAGTTTCAACTACGAGCAGTACTTC. Protein: CASSFNYEQYF.

The chain employs TRBV20-1 and TRBJ2-7; D is unclear. Deletions cut 4 bases from V and 0 bases from J, with 13 bases between. The CDR3 spans 14 residues. The germline gives CDR1 DFQATT, CDR2 SNEGSKA (reference sequence). The CDR3 coding sequence is TGCAGTGCTATAGTCCCCTGGGGCTCCTACGAGCAGTACTTC. This codes for CSAIVPWGSYEQYF.

This clonotype came up a few times. The gene calls are TRBV4-3 and TRBJ1-2, with D hard to call. Between the trimmed V and J ends, which lost 0 bases and 3 bases, there was a span of 11 bases. In germline, CDR1 is LGHNA, CDR2 YSLEER. The CDR3 totals 15 residues. CDR3 region: CASSQDRHRYYGYTF. The CDR3 DNA is TGCGCCAGCAGCCAAGATCGTCACAGATACTATGGCTACACCTTC.